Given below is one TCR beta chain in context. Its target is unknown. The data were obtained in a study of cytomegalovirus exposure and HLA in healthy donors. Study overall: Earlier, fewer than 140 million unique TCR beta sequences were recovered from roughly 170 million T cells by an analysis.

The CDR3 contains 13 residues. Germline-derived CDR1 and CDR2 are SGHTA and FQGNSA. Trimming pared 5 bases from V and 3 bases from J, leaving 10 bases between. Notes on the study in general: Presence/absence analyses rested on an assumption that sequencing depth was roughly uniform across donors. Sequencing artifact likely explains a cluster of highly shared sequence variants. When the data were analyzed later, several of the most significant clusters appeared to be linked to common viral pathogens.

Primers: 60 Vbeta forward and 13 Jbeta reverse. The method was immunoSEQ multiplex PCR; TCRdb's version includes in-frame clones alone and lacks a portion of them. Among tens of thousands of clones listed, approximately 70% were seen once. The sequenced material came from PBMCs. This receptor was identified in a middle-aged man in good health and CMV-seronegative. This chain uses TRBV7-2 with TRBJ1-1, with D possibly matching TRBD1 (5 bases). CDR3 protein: CASSPQGDTEAFF. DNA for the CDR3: TGTGCCAGCAGCCCCCAGGGTGACACTGAAGCTTTCTTT.